A selection of T cell receptor beta chains follows, all from one sample in a study of blood T cell repertoires in COVID-19. The table came from immunoSEQ multiplex PCR; TCRdb's copy has only in-frame clones and leaves some out. Found here are more than 70,000 clones, about 85% of them singletons; the top ten hold 24%. The sample comprised peripheral blood. The receptor source for this set is a human donor in a cohort sampled during active COVID-19. Each CDR3 is given with its conserved first and last residue. A D gene is named only where the DNA matches it firmly. Clone size, where shown, is once, few, many, or a class for clones that have expanded.

clone size	V gene	D gene	J gene	CDR3 protein	CDR3 DNA
-	TRBV19	TRBD2	TRBJ2-7	CASSKLAGVNIPYEQYF	TGTGCCAGTAGTAAACTAGCGGGAGTTAACATCCCCTACGAGCAGTACTTC
-	TRBV18	-	TRBJ2-3	CASSPALPGQRRDTQYF	TGTGCCAGCTCACCAGCTCTACCAGGCCAAAGAAGAGATACGCAGTATTTT
-	TRBV10-1	TRBD2	TRBJ2-3	CASSETSGSPEDTQYF	TGCGCCAGCAGTGAAACTAGCGGGAGTCCGGAAGATACGCAGTATTTT
-	TRBV6-2/TRBV6-3	-	TRBJ2-3	CASSYSGRETDTQYF	TGTGCCAGCAGTTACTCGGGTCGGGAGACTGATACGCAGTATTTT
-	TRBV6-5	TRBD2	TRBJ2-7	CASGPPSLREGQYF	TGTGCCAGCGGCCCCCCCTCTTTGAGGGAGGGGCAGTACTTC
-	TRBV18	TRBD1	TRBJ2-5	CASSPRTGETQYF	TGTGCCAGCTCACCGCGGACAGGGGAGACCCAGTACTTC
-	TRBV29-1	-	TRBJ2-7	CSASRGDVAYEQYF	TGCAGCGCCTCGAGAGGCGACGTAGCCTACGAGCAGTACTTC
once	TRBV7-9	TRBD1	TRBJ2-5	CASSLVGQGDETQYF	TGTGCCAGCAGCTTAGTGGGACAGGGAGACGAGACCCAGTACTTC
few	TRBV20-1	-	TRBJ2-7	CSASRGYEQYF	TGCAGTGCTAGCAGGGGTTACGAGCAGTACTTC
once	TRBV5-1	-	TRBJ2-2	CASSRGSDLTGELFF	TGCGCCAGCAGCCGTGGGTCTGACTTGACCGGGGAGCTGTTTTTT
-	TRBV27	-	TRBJ2-3	CASSLKAPGLRRGGRSTDTQYF	TGTGCCAGCAGTTTAAAGGCACCGGGACTCCGGAGGGGGGGGCGTAGCACAGATACGCAGTATTTT
-	TRBV24-1	TRBD1	TRBJ2-2	CATSDKGLGQANTGELFF	TGTGCCACCAGTGACAAAGGCCTAGGACAGGCGAACACCGGGGAGCTGTTTTTT
once	TRBV12-3/TRBV12-4	TRBD1	TRBJ2-1	CASRQGAGGEQFF	TGTGCCAGCAGACAGGGGGCTGGTGGTGAGCAGTTCTTC
-	TRBV4-1	TRBD2	TRBJ2-2	CASSQLVGGSNTGELFF	TGCGCCAGCAGCCAATTGGTAGGCGGGAGTAACACCGGGGAGCTGTTTTTT
-	TRBV9	-	TRBJ1-1	CASSVSTGDNTEAFF	TGTGCCAGCAGCGTTTCGACGGGGGATAACACTGAAGCTTTCTTT
-	TRBV18	TRBD2	TRBJ2-7	CASSPRGLAGVEQYF	TGTGCCAGCTCACCACGGGGATTAGCGGGAGTGGAGCAGTACTTC
-	TRBV5-4	TRBD1	TRBJ2-3	CASSSGTGGASTDTQYF	TGTGCCAGCAGCTCGGGGACAGGGGGCGCCTCCACAGATACGCAGTATTTT
-	TRBV7-6	TRBD1	TRBJ1-3	CASSPVQGASGNTIYF	TGTGCCAGCAGCCCAGTCCAGGGGGCTTCTGGAAACACCATATATTTT
-	TRBV28	-	TRBJ1-2	CASSLSARVYTF	TGTGCCAGCAGTTTATCAGCGAGAGTCTACACCTTC
-	TRBV5-1	-	TRBJ2-7	CASSSLQGSGYEQYF	TGCGCCAGCAGCTCACTACAGGGCAGTGGCTACGAGCAGTACTTC
few	TRBV15	TRBD2	TRBJ2-2	CATSSRLAGFTGELFF	TGTGCCACCAGCAGTCGTCTAGCGGGATTTACCGGGGAGCTGTTTTTT
few	TRBV5-1	-	TRBJ2-3	CASRSGHRTDTQYF	TGCGCCAGCAGGTCGGGACACCGCACAGATACGCAGTATTTT
-	TRBV23-1	TRBD1	TRBJ1-2	CASRPRDSNLGYGYTF	TGCGCCAGCAGGCCCCGGGACAGTAACCTGGGCTATGGCTACACCTTC
-	TRBV6-5	TRBD1	TRBJ2-7	CASSYSNSGGYEQYF	TGTGCCAGCAGTTACTCGAATTCAGGGGGCTACGAGCAGTACTTC
few	TRBV29-1	TRBD2	TRBJ2-7	CSAQTSGSVYEQYF	TGCAGCGCCCAGACTAGCGGGAGTGTATACGAGCAGTACTTC
-	TRBV5-1	-	TRBJ2-1	CASSLQEGGYNEQFF	TGCGCCAGCAGCTTACAGGAGGGGGGGTACAATGAGCAGTTCTTC
-	TRBV7-8	-	TRBJ2-7	CAISPGGQRTEQYF	TGTGCCATCTCACCAGGGGGGCAGAGGACCGAGCAGTACTTC
-	TRBV19	TRBD1	TRBJ1-2	CASSRGGANGYTF	TGTGCCAGTAGTCGAGGGGGCGCTAATGGCTACACCTTC
-	TRBV7-8	-	TRBJ1-2	CASSQDRLGGRGGYTF	TGTGCCAGCAGCCAGGACCGTCTCGGAGGGAGGGGAGGCTACACCTTC
-	TRBV21-1	-	TRBJ1-2	CARRTDNYGYTF	TGTGCCAGGAGGACAGACAACTATGGCTACACCTTC
few	TRBV5-1	TRBD1	TRBJ2-2	CASSPTTGGTGELFF	TGCGCCAGCAGCCCCACTACAGGGGGCACCGGGGAGCTGTTTTTT
-	TRBV11-3	-	TRBJ2-5	CASSPTREGETQYF	TGTGCCAGCAGCCCCACCCGGGAAGGGGAGACCCAGTACTTC
-	TRBV5-4	TRBD2	TRBJ2-7	CASSLARGVTSSYEQYF	TGTGCCAGCAGCTTGGCCCGGGGGGTGACGAGCTCCTACGAGCAGTACTTC
few	TRBV28	TRBD1	TRBJ2-3	CASSSATGGVTDTQYF	TGTGCCAGCAGTTCCGCGACAGGGGGTGTCACAGATACGCAGTATTTT
few	TRBV24-1	-	TRBJ2-2	CATQGLANTGELFF	TGTGCCACCCAGGGACTCGCTAACACCGGGGAGCTGTTTTTT
-	TRBV28	-	TRBJ2-7	CASSPIRGSGGYEQYF	TGTGCCAGCAGTCCTATCCGGGGTAGCGGAGGCTACGAGCAGTACTTC
-	TRBV7-2	TRBD2	TRBJ2-7	CASSTRTSGAYEQYF	TGTGCCAGCAGCACCCGGACTAGCGGGGCCTACGAGCAGTACTTC
-	TRBV9	-	TRBJ1-4	CASSPLPATNEKLFF	TGTGCCAGCAGCCCACTACCCGCAACTAATGAAAAACTGTTTTTT
-	TRBV6-2/TRBV6-3	TRBD2	TRBJ2-3	CASSPRTSWDATQYF	TGTGCCAGCAGCCCTAGGACTAGCTGGGACGCGACGCAGTATTTT
-	TRBV19	-	TRBJ1-4	CASSNTDTATNEKLFF	TGTGCCAGTAGTAACACGGACACCGCAACTAATGAAAAACTGTTTTTT
-	TRBV5-1	-	TRBJ2-5	CASSLASPGQETQYF	TGCGCCAGCAGCTTGGCATCTCCAGGGCAAGAGACCCAGTACTTC
-	TRBV11-2	TRBD1	TRBJ2-7	CASSLVAKGTGDEQYF	TGTGCCAGCAGCTTAGTAGCGAAGGGGACAGGGGACGAGCAGTACTTC
-	TRBV19	-	TRBJ2-1	CASSLAETGYNEQFF	TGTGCCAGTAGTTTAGCGGAGACAGGTTACAATGAGCAGTTCTTC
-	TRBV18	-	TRBJ1-1	CASSPRHTEAFF	TGTGCCAGCTCCCCCAGGCACACTGAAGCTTTCTTT
few	TRBV12-3/TRBV12-4	-	TRBJ2-2	CASSLRAVGELFF	TGTGCCAGCAGTTTACGAGCGGTCGGGGAGCTGTTTTTT
-	TRBV5-5	-	TRBJ1-2	CASSFQGLYGYTF	TGTGCCAGCAGCTTCCAGGGATTATATGGCTACACCTTC
once	TRBV27	-	TRBJ1-2	CASSRIIGGSPGYTF	TGTGCCAGCAGTCGAATAATCGGGGGGAGCCCTGGCTACACCTTC
-	TRBV7-8	-	TRBJ2-1	CASSFDRRTYNEQFF	TGTGCCAGCAGCTTCGACAGGAGAACCTACAATGAGCAGTTCTTC
-	TRBV7-4	-	TRBJ1-6	CASSSAEVNYNSPLHF	TGTGCCAGCAGCTCTGCCGAGGTAAACTATAATTCACCCCTCCACTTT
-	TRBV3-1/TRBV3-2	-	TRBJ2-7	CASSQGPEEQYF	TGTGCCAGCAGCCAGGGTCCGGAGGAGCAGTACTTC
once	TRBV7-8	-	TRBJ2-7	CASSPGQDYEQYF	TGTGCCAGCAGCCCGGGACAAGACTACGAGCAGTACTTC
-	TRBV9	-	TRBJ2-3	CASSIRSVGAQYF	TGTGCCAGCAGCATCCGCAGCGTCGGGGCGCAGTATTTT
-	TRBV6-5	-	TRBJ2-3	CASRGDTDTQYF	TGTGCCAGCAGGGGAGACACAGATACGCAGTATTTT
-	TRBV2	-	TRBJ1-3	CATHRDSGNTIYF	TGTGCCACCCACCGAGACTCTGGAAACACCATATATTTT
-	TRBV7-9	-	TRBJ2-5	CASSLFSGETQYF	TGTGCCAGCAGCTTATTCTCCGGGGAGACCCAGTACTTC
-	TRBV6-6	-	TRBJ1-5	CASGMAGGDQPQHF	TGTGCCAGTGGGATGGCGGGGGGAGATCAGCCCCAGCATTTT
-	TRBV9	-	TRBJ1-1	CASSVTGNTEAFF	TGTGCCAGCAGCGTAACGGGGAACACTGAAGCTTTCTTT
-	TRBV14	TRBD1	TRBJ2-2	CASSQRTGIDTGELFF	TGTGCCAGCAGCCAGAGGACAGGGATCGACACCGGGGAGCTGTTTTTT
-	TRBV12-3/TRBV12-4	TRBD2	TRBJ2-1	CASSLPGLALFF	TGTGCCAGCAGTTTACCAGGACTAGCCCTGTTCTTC
-	TRBV7-9	TRBD1	TRBJ2-1	CASSEDRGEQFF	TGTGCCAGCAGCGAGGACAGGGGTGAGCAGTTCTTC